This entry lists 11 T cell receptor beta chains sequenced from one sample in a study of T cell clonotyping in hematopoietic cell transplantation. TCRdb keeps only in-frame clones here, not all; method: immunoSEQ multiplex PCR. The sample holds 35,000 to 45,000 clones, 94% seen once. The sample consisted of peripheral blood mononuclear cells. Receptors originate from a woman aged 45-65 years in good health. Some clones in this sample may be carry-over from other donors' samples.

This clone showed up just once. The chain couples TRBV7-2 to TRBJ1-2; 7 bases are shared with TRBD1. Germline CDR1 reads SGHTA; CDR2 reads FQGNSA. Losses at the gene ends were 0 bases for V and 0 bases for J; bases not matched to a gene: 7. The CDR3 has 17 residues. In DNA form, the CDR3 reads TGTGCCAGCAGCTTAGCAGGGGGCGGTGAAGCTAACTATGGCTACACCTTC. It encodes CASSLAGGGEANYGYTF.

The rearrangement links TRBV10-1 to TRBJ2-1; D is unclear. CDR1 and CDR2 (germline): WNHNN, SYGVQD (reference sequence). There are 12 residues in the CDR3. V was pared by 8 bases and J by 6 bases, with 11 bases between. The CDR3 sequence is CASPGTINEQFF. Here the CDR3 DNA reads TGCGCCAGCCCCGGAACCATCAATGAGCAGTTCTTC.

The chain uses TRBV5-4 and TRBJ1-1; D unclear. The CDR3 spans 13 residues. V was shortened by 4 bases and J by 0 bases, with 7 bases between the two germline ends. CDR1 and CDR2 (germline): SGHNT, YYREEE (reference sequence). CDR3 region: CASSIAMNTEAFF. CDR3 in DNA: TGTGCCAGCAGCATAGCGATGAACACTGAAGCTTTCTTT. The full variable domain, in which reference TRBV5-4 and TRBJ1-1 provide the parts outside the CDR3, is ETGVTQSPTHLIKTRGQQVTLRCSSQSGHNTVSWYQQALGQGPQFIFQYYREEENGRGNFPPRFSGLQFPNYSSELNVNALELDDSALYLCASSIAMNTEAFFGQGTRLTVV.

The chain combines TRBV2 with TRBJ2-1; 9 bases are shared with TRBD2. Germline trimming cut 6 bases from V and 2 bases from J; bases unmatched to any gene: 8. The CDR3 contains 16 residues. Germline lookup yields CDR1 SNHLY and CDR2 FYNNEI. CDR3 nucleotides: TGTGCCAGCAGGGACGGAGCGGGGGGAACCTACAATGAGCAGTTCTTC. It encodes CASRDGAGGTYNEQFF. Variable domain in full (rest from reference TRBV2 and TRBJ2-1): EPEVTQTPSHQVTQMGQEVILRCVPISNHLYFYWYRQILGQKVEFLVSFYNNEISEKSEIFDDQFSVERPDGSNFTLKIRSTKLEDSAMYFCASRDGAGGTYNEQFFGPGTRLTVL.

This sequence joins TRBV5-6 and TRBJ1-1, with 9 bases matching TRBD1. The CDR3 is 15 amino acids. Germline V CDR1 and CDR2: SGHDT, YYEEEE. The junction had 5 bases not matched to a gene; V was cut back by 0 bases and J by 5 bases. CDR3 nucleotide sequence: TGTGCCAGCAGCTTGGAACAGGGGGCGCGAACTGAAGCTTTCTTT. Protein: CASSLEQGARTEAFF.

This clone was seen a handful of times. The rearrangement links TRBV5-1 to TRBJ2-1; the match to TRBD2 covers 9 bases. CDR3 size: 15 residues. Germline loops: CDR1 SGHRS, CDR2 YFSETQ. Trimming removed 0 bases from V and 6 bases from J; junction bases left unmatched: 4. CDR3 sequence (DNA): TGCGCCAGCAGCTTGGAAGCGGGGGGCCCCAATGAGCAGTTCTTC. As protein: CASSLEAGGPNEQFF.

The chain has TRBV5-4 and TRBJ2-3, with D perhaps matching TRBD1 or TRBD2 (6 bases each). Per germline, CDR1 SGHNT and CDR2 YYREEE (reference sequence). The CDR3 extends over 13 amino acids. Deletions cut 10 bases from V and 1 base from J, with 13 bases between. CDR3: CAGTTGGTDTQYF. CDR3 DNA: TGTGCCGGGACAACGGGGGGCACAGATACGCAGTATTTT.

CDR3 bases: TGTGCCAGCTCACCAGCGACAGGGCCCGCGATTTACAATGAGCAGTTCTTC. Encoded protein: CASSPATGPAIYNEQFF. This chain connects TRBV18 to TRBJ2-1; TRBD1 agrees at 7 bases. The germline V gene encodes CDR1 KGHSH and CDR2 LQKENI. The CDR3 consists of 17 residues. Trimming removed 2 bases from V and 4 bases from J; junction bases left unmatched: 11.

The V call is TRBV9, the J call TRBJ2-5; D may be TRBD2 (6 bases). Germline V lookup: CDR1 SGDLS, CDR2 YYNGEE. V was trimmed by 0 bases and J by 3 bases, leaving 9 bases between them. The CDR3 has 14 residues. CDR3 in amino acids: CASSVDPGEETQYF. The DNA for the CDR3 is TGTGCCAGCAGCGTAGACCCGGGGGAAGAGACCCAGTACTTC.

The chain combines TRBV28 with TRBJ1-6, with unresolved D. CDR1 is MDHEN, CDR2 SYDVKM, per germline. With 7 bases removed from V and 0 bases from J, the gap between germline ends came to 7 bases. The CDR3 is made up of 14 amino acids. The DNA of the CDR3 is TGTGCCAGCACTCCAGGCTCCTATAATTCACCCCTCCACTTT. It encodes CASTPGSYNSPLHF.

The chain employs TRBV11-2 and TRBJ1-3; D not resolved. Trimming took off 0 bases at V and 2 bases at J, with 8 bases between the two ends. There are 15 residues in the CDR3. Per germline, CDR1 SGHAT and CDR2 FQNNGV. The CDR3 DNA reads TGTGCCAGCAGCTTAGACCCGGGTACTGGAAACACCATATATTTT. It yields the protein CASSLDPGTGNTIYF.